What follows are 18 T cell receptor beta chains derived from one specimen sequenced in a study of beta chain features in type 1 diabetes. Antigens of these TCRs are unknown. Study observations and caveats: Within each of all four CD4+ subsets, Type 1 diabetes patients had TCRB CDR3s that were moderately but significantly shorter.

All of the isolated RNA was reverse transcribed, so expressed TCRB transcripts were sequenced. Clones were sequenced by immunoSEQ multiplex PCR, and TCRdb holds only the in-frame ones, with some missing. The sample contains hundreds of thousands of clones, around an eighth of which appear only once. Material for sequencing was naive CD4+ T cells from blood. The receptors stem from a man between 18 and 29 years old with type 1 diabetes.

In its sample, this clone was seen a few times. This rearrangement joins TRBV7-9 to TRBJ1-1, with 7 bases fitting TRBD1. The CDR3 consists of 16 residues. V lost 2 bases, J lost 1 base, and 7 bases stayed unmatched. CDR1 and CDR2 (germline): SEHNR, FQNEAQ (reference sequence). The DNA for the CDR3 is TGTGCCAGCAGCTTATGGGGGACAGTGAGGAACACTGAAGCTTTCTTT. Encoded protein: CASSLWGTVRNTEAFF.

This clone was picked up a small number of times. This chain uses TRBV29-1 with TRBJ2-5; 7 bases match TRBD1. The CDR3 extends over 14 amino acids. The germline V gene has CDR1 SQVTM and CDR2 ANQGSEA. The V segment lost 7 bases and the J segment 5 bases; nucleotides outside the gene matches: 13. The DNA for the CDR3 is TGCAGCGGGCGAACAGGGGCCTACCTCGAGACCCAGTACTTC. Translating gives CSGRTGAYLETQYF.

Remarks on this clone: Other DNA sequences in this sample translate to the same CDR3. V usage is TRBV7-2 and J usage is TRBJ2-1; possibly TRBD2 for D (6 bases). CDR3 length: 15 residues. Germline V gene sequence: CDR1 SGHTA, CDR2 FQGNSA. Trimming took 5 bases from V and 2 from J, leaving 13 bases between them. The CDR3 nucleotides read TGTGCCAGCAGCCTGAACGCGGGGCCCTACAATGAGCAGTTCTTC. Translated, it gives CASSLNAGPYNEQFF.

This clone was seen a single time. The chain has TRBV5-1 and TRBJ2-1; D ambiguous. The germline V and J ends were trimmed by 0 bases and 2 bases, with 12 bases remaining between them. Germline CDR1 is SGHRS and CDR2 is YFSETQ. CDR3 length: 16 amino acids. CDR3 bases: TGCGCCAGCAGCTTGGATGGGCGCCCGGCCTACAATGAGCAGTTCTTC. As protein: CASSLDGRPAYNEQFF.

In this sample, this clone turned up a few times. CDR3 sequence: CASSYSTSGTDTQYF. The CDR3 coding sequence is TGTGCCAGCAGTTACTCGACTAGCGGCACAGATACGCAGTATTTT. The gene calls are TRBV6-6 and TRBJ2-3; TRBD2 aligns across 8 bases. The V and J ends lost 0 bases and 1 base, in that order; junction bases with no gene match: 0. Germline CDR1 is MNHNY and CDR2 is SVGAGI (reference sequence). This CDR3 is built from 15 residues.

The V call is TRBV2, the J call TRBJ2-7, with D maybe TRBD1 (5 bases). Germline CDR1 and CDR2: SNHLY and FYNNEI. Trimming removed 6 bases at V and 0 bases at J, with 12 bases between. There are 14 residues in the CDR3. The CDR3 loop is CASSWGSSSYEQYF. CDR3 coding DNA: TGTGCCAGCAGCTGGGGCAGCAGCTCCTACGAGCAGTACTTC.

V is TRBV19 and J is TRBJ2-7; TRBD2 aligns across 10 bases. Looked up from germline, CDR1 is LNHDA and CDR2 is SQIVND (reference sequence). The J segment lost 0 bases and the V segment lost 5 bases, leaving 1 base of the junction unmatched. The CDR3 has 14 amino acids. DNA of the CDR3: TGTGCCAGTAGTCTAGCGGGGGTCTCCTACGAGCAGTACTTC. Residues: CASSLAGVSYEQYF.

This clone has a handful of counts. This chain uses TRBV7-9 with TRBJ1-2; no firm D call. Between the trimmed V and J ends, which lost 2 bases and 4 bases, there was a span of 2 bases. Germline assignment: CDR1 SEHNR and CDR2 FQNEAQ (reference sequence). The CDR3 covers 11 residues. CDR3 loop: CASSLIYGYTF. The CDR3 DNA is TGTGCCAGCAGCTTAATCTATGGCTACACCTTC.

This clone came up a few times. The chain combines TRBV10-3 with TRBJ1-1; perhaps TRBD1 as D (6 bases). The CDR3 has 16 residues. CDR1 is ENHRY, CDR2 SYGVKD, per germline. Trimming took off 10 bases at V and 4 bases at J, with 25 bases between the two ends. CDR3 in DNA: TGTGCCACGACGGCACAGGGTGTTAATTCGGTCACTGAAGCTTTCTTT. This sequence encodes CATTAQGVNSVTEAFF.

CDR3 DNA: TGTGCCTCAGGGGGCAAGGTGCACACCGGGGAGCTGTTTTTT. Translated, it gives CASGGKVHTGELFF. The chain has TRBV30 and TRBJ2-2, with 8 bases aligning to TRBD1. This CDR3 spans 14 amino acids. V trimming: 7 bases; J trimming: 3 bases; junction bases outside the gene matches: 7. Germline CDR1 GTSNPN, CDR2 SVGIG (reference sequence).

This clone was recorded a few times. The J gene is TRBJ1-1, the V gene TRBV9, with D perhaps matching TRBD1 (5 bases). The CDR3 contains 17 residues. The germline V gene encodes CDR1 SGDLS and CDR2 YYNGEE. With 2 bases removed from V and 6 bases from J, the gap between germline ends came to 23 bases. CDR3 sequence reads: CASSVDPGRGIKSEAFF. CDR3 DNA: TGTGCCAGCAGCGTGGACCCGGGGCGGGGAATAAAATCTGAAGCTTTCTTT.

This clone was seen only a few times. The chain joins TRBV5-1 to TRBJ2-6; tentatively, D is TRBD1 (6 bases). V lost 4 bases and J 0 bases, leaving 14 bases between the germline ends. Germline CDR1 and CDR2: SGHRS and YFSETQ. CDR3 length: 17 residues. Written as DNA, the CDR3 is TGCGCCAGCAGCGATTCAACAGGGATCTCTGGGGCCAACGTCCTGACTTTC. This sequence encodes CASSDSTGISGANVLTF. Together with reference TRBV5-1 and TRBJ2-6, the CDR3 gives the full variable domain: KAGVTQTPRYLIKTRGQQVTLSCSPISGHRSVSWYQQTPGQGLQFLFEYFSETQRNKGNFPGRFSGRQFSNSRSEMNVSTLELGDSALYLCASSDSTGISGANVLTFGAGSRLTVL.

This clone was seen a few times. The chain joins TRBV7-9 to TRBJ2-1; TRBD2 agrees at 8 bases. V dropped 3 bases and J dropped 3; count of bases not matched to a gene: 4. Germline V gives CDR1 SEHNR, CDR2 FQNEAQ (reference sequence). This CDR3 spans 15 amino acids. The DNA of the CDR3 is TGTGCCAGCAGCTTCGGGGGGGCACGCTACAATGAGCAGTTCTTC. This sequence encodes CASSFGGARYNEQFF.

In regard to this clone: Additional DNA sequences in this sample encode the identical CDR3. The CDR3 here is CSARGANEQFF. The CDR3 DNA reads as TGCAGTGCTCGAGGGGCCAATGAGCAGTTCTTC. The chain links TRBV20-1 to TRBJ2-1; D possibly uses TRBD1 or TRBD2 (5 bases each). From germline, CDR1 is DFQATT and CDR2 SNEGSKA (reference sequence). This CDR3 is 11 amino acids long. Trimming took 5 bases from V and 6 from J, leaving 8 bases between them.

The chain is built from TRBV30 and TRBJ1-6; unclear D gene. The germline CDR1 and CDR2 sequences are GTSNPN and SVGIG (reference sequence). The V end was cut by 0 bases, the J end by 11 bases, with 8 bases between. The CDR3 sequence is 12 residues long. The CDR3 protein is CAWSVLSPPLHF. Written as DNA, the CDR3 is TGTGCCTGGAGTGTATTGAGTCCACCCCTCCACTTT.

This clone is a singleton in its sample. This sequence joins TRBV28 and TRBJ1-2; D gene ambiguous. CDR1 MDHEN and CDR2 SYDVKM come from the germline V gene. The CDR3 is 13 amino acids. V lost 5 bases to trimming and J lost 3 bases, with 10 bases between them. CDR3 loop: CASSQLVDYGYTF. The CDR3 bases are TGTGCCAGCAGTCAATTGGTTGACTATGGCTACACCTTC.

CDR3 nucleotide sequence: TGTGCCAGCAGTTCTCCCTGGGGGACAGGGGAATACGAGCAGTACTTC. Residues: CASSSPWGTGEYEQYF. The J gene is TRBJ2-7, the V gene TRBV7-9, with 10 bases identical to TRBD1. The CDR3 sequence is 16 residues long. The V and J ends lost 6 bases and 4 bases, in that order; junction bases with no gene match: 12. Germline-derived CDR1 and CDR2 are SEHNR and FQNEAQ (reference sequence). The whole variable domain, filled in from reference TRBV7-9 and TRBJ2-7, reads DTGVSQNPRHKITKRGQNVTFRCDPISEHNRLYWYRQTLGQGPEFLTYFQNEAQLEKSRLLSDRFSAERPKGSFSTLEIQRTEQGDSAMYLCASSSPWGTGEYEQYFGPGTRLTVT.

The J gene is TRBJ2-5, the V gene TRBV15; TRBD2 matches at 8 bases. Trimming at V came to 6 bases and at J to 5 bases, leaving 5 bases not matched to a gene. CDR1 and CDR2 (germline): LNHNV, YYDKDF (reference sequence). This CDR3 comprises 13 residues. This CDR3 reads CATSSGGRETQYF. CDR3 nucleotide sequence: TGTGCCACCAGTTCGGGGGGGCGGGAGACCCAGTACTTC.